One and the same sample provided the 31 T cell receptor beta chains below, sequenced in a study of spatial heterogeneity in lung cancer. As for time point: sample taken at primary tumor resection. Material for sequencing was whole RNA from tumor, nontumor lung or frozen PBMC, left unsorted. TCRdb itself ran the 5' RACE reads through MiXCR, one entry per CDR3 protein. The table records some 39,000 distinct CDR3 sequences, roughly 7.1% of them present only once. The source was PBMCs, collected at surgery. The origin of the receptors is a female donor with early-stage non-small cell lung cancer.

This clonotype was seen many times. The V and J genes are TRBV3-1 and TRBJ1-2; a possible D gene is TRBD1 (6 bases). With 3 bases removed from V and 6 bases from J, the gap between germline ends came to 14 bases. The CDR3 is made up of 14 amino acids. CDR1 LGHDT and CDR2 YNNKEL come from the germline V gene (reference sequence). DNA for the CDR3: TGTGCCAGCAGCCAGGGGGCAGGGTTGAATGGCTACACCTTC. Protein: CASSQGAGLNGYTF.

Comments on this clonotype: This may stem from a read error, because a much larger clone lies one nucleotide away. The chain combines TRBV2 with TRBJ1-1; D is unresolved. The CDR3 has 16 amino acids. Trimming removed 4 bases at V and 10 bases at J, with 25 bases between. Germline loops: CDR1 SNHLY, CDR2 FYNNEI. The DNA for the CDR3 is TGTGCCAGCAGTGCCAGACATGGGTCTGTTAACCACGGAGCTTTCTTT. Amino acid sequence: CASSARHGSVNHGAFF. Looking up the rest from reference TRBV2 and TRBJ1-1 gives the full variable domain: EPEVTQTPSHQVTQMGQEVILRCVPISNHLYFYWYRQILGQKVEFLVSFYNNEISEKSEIFDDQFSVERPDGSNFTLKIRSTKLEDSAMYFCASSARHGSVNHGAFFGQGTRLTVV.

This chain uses TRBV7-2 with TRBJ1-1; 9 positions agree with TRBD1. Germline-derived CDR1 and CDR2 are SGHTA and FQGNSA. The CDR3 sequence is 16 residues long. The J segment lost 3 bases and the V segment lost 0 bases, leaving 5 bases of the junction unmatched. The CDR3 region is CASSLAYRGLHTEAFF. CDR3 bases: TGTGCCAGCAGCTTAGCTTACAGGGGGCTGCACACTGAAGCTTTCTTT.

The V and J genes are TRBV10-2 and TRBJ2-5; 9 nucleotides align to TRBD2. This CDR3 contains 15 residues. Germline trimming cut 3 bases from V and 5 bases from J; bases unmatched to any gene: 7. Per the germline V gene, CDR1 is WSHSY and CDR2 is SAAADI. CDR3 amino acids: CASSDGGGARETQYF. The CDR3 DNA follows: TGCGCCAGCAGTGATGGCGGGGGGGCGAGGGAGACCCAGTACTTC.

The genes are TRBV27 and TRBJ1-2; D unclear. CDR1 MNHEY and CDR2 SMNVEV come from the germline V gene (reference sequence). The CDR3 loop spans 13 amino acids. V shed 2 bases and J shed 0 bases, with 4 bases lying between them. The CDR3 sequence is CASSLGANYGYTF. CDR3 coding DNA: TGTGCCAGCAGTTTAGGAGCTAACTATGGCTACACCTTC.

This clonotype was picked up many times. J is TRBJ1-5 and V is TRBV18, with D possibly matching TRBD1 (6 bases). The ends were cut back, 4 bases at V and 6 bases at J, with 13 bases in the middle. Germline CDR1 is KGHSH and CDR2 is LQKENI. The CDR3 loop spans 14 amino acids. The CDR3: CASSQTGYFQPQHF. In DNA form, the CDR3 reads TGTGCCAGCTCACAAACAGGGTATTTTCAGCCCCAGCATTTT.

This clonotype has a handful of counts. The chain has TRBV15 and TRBJ1-5, with D unresolved. V was shortened by 1 base and J by 1 base, with 8 bases between the two germline ends. The CDR3 totals 15 residues. The germline gives CDR1 LNHNV, CDR2 YYDKDF (reference sequence). The CDR3 loop is CATSRVDGSNQPQHF. The CDR3 coding sequence is TGTGCCACCAGCAGAGTGGACGGAAGCAATCAGCCCCAGCATTTT.

This clonotype was recorded many times. The chain carries TRBV3-1 and TRBJ1-3; the D gene is possibly TRBD1 (5 bases). The CDR3 consists of 16 residues. Trimming took off 4 bases at V and 0 bases at J, with 13 bases between the two ends. Germline CDR1 is LGHDT and CDR2 is YNNKEL (reference sequence). The CDR3 loop reads CASSPPGGSSGNTIYF. CDR3 DNA: TGTGCCAGCAGCCCGCCTGGGGGGAGCTCTGGAAACACCATATATTTT.

This clonotype was seen at least ten times. The chain employs TRBV28 and TRBJ2-3, with D perhaps matching TRBD1 (6 bases). V was clipped by 2 bases and J by 3 bases, with 24 bases between them. The length of the CDR3 is 19 residues. CDR1 is MDHEN, CDR2 SYDVKM, per germline. In nucleotides, the CDR3 is TGTGCCAGCAGTTTACGGAGGAAGACAGGTCTCTGGGGGACAGATACGCAGTATTTT. Translated: CASSLRRKTGLWGTDTQYF.

This clonotype came up a few times. The chain is built from TRBV2 and TRBJ1-1, with D uncertain. This CDR3 comprises 13 residues. Germline CDR1 and CDR2: SNHLY and FYNNEI. V lost 4 bases and J lost 0, with 6 bases in between. CDR3 sequence reads: CASSVQLNTEAFF. CDR3 DNA: TGTGCCAGCAGTGTACAGCTGAACACTGAAGCTTTCTTT.

This clonotype was observed many times. The chain employs TRBV20-1 and TRBJ1-6, with D possibly being TRBD1 (5 bases). Deletions cut 0 bases from V and 13 bases from J, with 16 bases between. CDR1 and CDR2 (germline): DFQATT, SNEGSKA (reference sequence). This CDR3 region has 14 residues. CDR3 sequence (DNA): TGCAGTGCTAGAGAATCTATACAGGCCTCGCCCCTCCACTTT. This translates into CSARESIQASPLHF.

The sample holds many counts of this clonotype. The chain uses TRBV12-3 or TRBV12-4 and TRBJ2-1; D not resolved. V lost 8 bases and J 4 bases, leaving 12 bases between the germline ends. The CDR3 sequence is 13 residues long. DNA for the CDR3: TGTGCCAGCGTGGGTTTTACTTACAATGAGCAGTTCTTC. This translates into CASVGFTYNEQFF.

This clonotype was observed many times. The gene calls are TRBV20-1 and TRBJ1-1; D possibly corresponds to TRBD1 (5 bases). V lost 6 bases and J 0 bases, leaving 20 bases between the germline ends. This CDR3 has 16 amino acids. Germline loops: CDR1 DFQATT, CDR2 SNEGSKA (reference sequence). The CDR3 spells CSARFPRWGLNTEAFF. The CDR3 DNA reads TGCAGTGCCCGTTTCCCCCGATGGGGACTGAACACTGAAGCTTTCTTT.

The rearrangement uses TRBV30 and TRBJ2-5, with D perhaps matching TRBD2 (7 bases). From germline, CDR1 is GTSNPN and CDR2 SVGIG (reference sequence). V lost 4 bases and J lost 4, with 10 bases in between. CDR3 size: 12 residues. The CDR3 spells CAWTGGGETQYF. CDR3 DNA: TGTGCCTGGACGGGGGGCGGAGAGACCCAGTACTTC.

V and J are TRBV20-1 and TRBJ2-3, with 8 bases that match TRBD2. This CDR3 contains 14 residues. Germline V lookup: CDR1 DFQATT, CDR2 SNEGSKA (reference sequence). J gave up 5 bases and V 5 bases, and 9 bases lay outside the gene matches. CDR3 residues: CSAPFRGGGDTQYF. CDR3 DNA: TGCAGTGCTCCCTTTCGGGGGGGAGGAGATACGCAGTATTTT.

As concerns this clonotype: This may be a read error: a much more frequent sequence differs by one nucleotide. The rearrangement uses TRBV12-3 or TRBV12-4 and TRBJ1-2; 10 positions agree with TRBD1. With 7 bases clipped from V and 4 bases from J, the junction kept 9 bases outside the gene matches. There are 15 residues in the CDR3. The CDR3 loop reads CASTMTGGAVYGYTF. CDR3 nucleotides: TGTGCCAGCACCATGACAGGGGGCGCAGTCTATGGCTACACCTTC.

The rearrangement joins TRBV29-1 to TRBJ2-3; D unresolved. The CDR3 contains 15 residues. Per the germline V gene, CDR1 is SQVTM and CDR2 is ANQGSEA. V lost 3 bases and J lost 0, with 13 bases in between. Here the CDR3 reads CSVEGAPPSTDTQYF. The DNA for the CDR3 is TGCAGCGTTGAGGGCGCCCCTCCTAGCACAGATACGCAGTATTTT.

This clonotype was counted ten times or more. The V gene is TRBV6-2 or TRBV6-3, the J gene TRBJ2-7, with 11 bases matching TRBD1. V lost 10 bases, J lost 2 bases, and 4 bases stayed unmatched. Germline V gene sequence: CDR1 MNHEY, CDR2 SVGEGT. The CDR3 is made up of 13 amino acids. CDR3 in amino acids: CATLGQGAYEQYF. The CDR3 region has the DNA TGTGCCACGTTGGGACAGGGGGCCTACGAGCAGTACTTC.

This clonotype has at least ten counts. This rearrangement joins TRBV18 to TRBJ1-1; D is unresolved. CDR1 and CDR2 (germline): KGHSH, LQKENI. V was cut by 1 base and J by 4 bases, with 4 bases left in between. The CDR3 spans 12 residues. In DNA form, the CDR3 reads TGTGCCAGCTCACCACAAGTCACTGAAGCTTTCTTT. It translates to CASSPQVTEAFF.

The V and J genes are TRBV12-3 or TRBV12-4 and TRBJ1-2; TRBD1 is a possible D gene (6 bases). Trimming shortened V by 7 bases and J by 4 bases, and 13 bases separated the two germline ends. CDR3 length: 13 residues. The CDR3, as DNA: TGTGCCAGCACTGTTACAGGGCTCTATGGCTACACCTTC. It is translated as CASTVTGLYGYTF.

This chain uses TRBV12-3 or TRBV12-4 with TRBJ2-5; either TRBD1 or TRBD2 may supply D (7 bases each). Trimming took 8 bases from V and 4 from J, leaving 20 bases between them. The CDR3 has 15 residues. As DNA, the CDR3 is TGTGCCAGCCGACCGGCAGGGGGGGCGCGAGAGACCCAGTACTTC. This codes for CASRPAGGARETQYF.

The sample holds many counts of this clonotype. This chain uses TRBV12-3 or TRBV12-4 with TRBJ1-2; tentative D call: TRBD1 (5 bases). This CDR3 has 13 amino acids. Between the trimmed V and J ends, which lost 1 base and 8 bases, there was a span of 11 bases. The CDR3 bases are TGTGCCAGCAGTTTAGAGGGGCGAGGAGGCTACACCTTC. Its protein product is CASSLEGRGGYTF.

This clonotype was recorded at least ten times. This chain joins TRBV20-1 and TRBJ2-3; possibly TRBD1 or TRBD2 for D (6 bases each). The CDR3 totals 14 residues. CDR1 DFQATT and CDR2 SNEGSKA come from the germline V gene (reference sequence). V was shortened by 0 bases and J by 2 bases, with 9 bases between the two germline ends. CDR3 residues: CSARDGGITDTQYF. The CDR3 DNA is TGCAGTGCTAGAGACGGGGGCATCACAGATACGCAGTATTTT.

This clonotype was counted many times. In nucleotides, the CDR3 is TGTGCCAGCGGGTTGGGAGCAGGCTCCACCGGGGAGCTGTTTTTT. Translating gives CASGLGAGSTGELFF. The rearrangement links TRBV12-3 or TRBV12-4 to TRBJ2-2; maybe TRBD2 (5 bases). The CDR3 extends over 15 amino acids. V lost 8 bases and J lost 4, with 17 bases in between.

The gene calls are TRBV6-1 and TRBJ2-7; D possibly corresponds to TRBD2 (6 bases). Looked up from germline, CDR1 is MNHNS and CDR2 is SASEGT. The CDR3 contains 16 residues. V was trimmed by 0 bases and J by 0 bases, leaving 12 bases between them. The CDR3 here is CASSEALAGPSYEQYF. The CDR3, as DNA: TGTGCCAGCAGTGAAGCTCTTGCGGGACCCTCCTACGAGCAGTACTTC.

The chain joins TRBV29-1 to TRBJ1-1; possible D gene TRBD1, 5 bases. The CDR3 has 13 residues. The germline V and J ends were trimmed by 0 bases and 11 bases, with 16 bases remaining between them. From germline, CDR1 is SQVTM and CDR2 ANQGSEA. CDR3 region: CSVEDFPDSFAFF. The CDR3 coding sequence is TGCAGCGTTGAAGATTTCCCCGACAGTTTCGCTTTCTTT.

This clonotype has at least ten counts. The chain links TRBV20-1 to TRBJ1-5, with D hard to call. Germline V gene sequence: CDR1 DFQATT, CDR2 SNEGSKA (reference sequence). The CDR3 totals 15 residues. V lost 2 bases to trimming and J lost 0 bases, with 11 bases between them. CDR3 loop: CSARNRLYSNQPQHF. CDR3 bases: TGCAGTGCTAGAAACAGACTATATAGCAATCAGCCCCAGCATTTT.

The table lists this clonotype with many counts. The chain uses TRBV6-5 and TRBJ2-6; D remains unclear. CDR1 is MNHEY and CDR2 is SVGAGI in the germline V gene. This CDR3 is 15 amino acids long. With 6 bases removed from V and 0 bases from J, the gap between germline ends came to 9 bases. The CDR3 is CASRPGLSGANVLTF. CDR3 DNA sequence: TGTGCCAGCAGACCGGGCCTCTCTGGGGCCAACGTCCTGACTTTC.

This clonotype was seen a handful of times. V usage is TRBV6-2 or TRBV6-3 and J usage is TRBJ2-7, with D uncertain. This CDR3 spans 13 amino acids. V dropped 2 bases and J dropped 0 bases, with 5 bases sitting between them. In germline, CDR1 is MNHEY, CDR2 SVGEGT. The CDR3 DNA reads TGTGCCAGCAGTTACGCAGCCTCCTACGAGCAGTACTTC. This translates into CASSYAASYEQYF.

The sample holds many counts of this clonotype. The CDR3 loop is CSAWTRGAETQYF. The CDR3, as DNA: TGCAGTGCTTGGACCCGTGGGGCCGAGACCCAGTACTTC. The gene calls are TRBV20-1 and TRBJ2-5; D is possibly TRBD1 (5 bases). The CDR3 length is 13 residues. Trimming took 5 bases from V and 5 from J, leaving 15 bases between them. Germline V gives CDR1 DFQATT, CDR2 SNEGSKA (reference sequence).

The chain carries TRBV7-9 and TRBJ1-1; TRBD1 might be the D (5 bases). This CDR3 has 13 residues. V gave up 7 bases and J gave up 5 bases, with 14 bases separating them. Germline CDR1 SEHNR, CDR2 FQNEAQ (reference sequence). CDR3: CASNTGGRTEAFF. The CDR3 DNA reads TGTGCCAGCAACACGGGGGGTAGAACTGAAGCTTTCTTT.